Shown below are 13 T cell receptor beta chains from a single sample sequenced in a study of PD-L1 blockade in urothelial cancer (dated by TCRdb to the late 2010s). Read against the paper, the sample's time point label means: pretreatment peripheral blood. Library method: the immunoSEQ multiplex PCR assay. TCRdb mirrors the immuneACCESS table, restricted to in-frame sequences. Some clones are absent from its copies; in checked studies, under half trace to an unresolved V gene, and the reason for the others is unknown. For this sample the table gives roughly 51,000 clones, of which more than 65% were detected only once. The top ten clonotypes cover 8.5% to 12% of the sample. Sample: PBMCs, taken around atezolizumab (anti-PD-L1) treatment. Receptor source: a man between 65 and 85 years old with urothelial cancer.

This sequence joins TRBV30 and TRBJ2-1, with 7 nucleotides matching TRBD1. The CDR3 covers 16 residues. With V trimmed by 0 bases and J by 0 bases, 5 bases remained unmatched. The V gene's germline CDR1 is GTSNPN and CDR2 SVGIG (reference sequence). CDR3 sequence: CAWSVGGGSSYNEQFF. Written as DNA, the CDR3 is TGTGCCTGGAGTGTAGGGGGCGGAAGCTCCTACAATGAGCAGTTCTTC.

J is TRBJ2-7 and V is TRBV5-4; D may be TRBD2 (6 bases). This CDR3 is built from 15 residues. The germline V and J ends were trimmed by 2 bases and 2 bases, with 14 bases remaining between them. Germline V gene data show CDR1 as SGHNT and CDR2 as YYREEE (reference sequence). The CDR3 DNA reads as TGTGCCAGCAGCTTTAGTCGCGGCGGGACCTACGAGCAGTACTTC. Encoded protein: CASSFSRGGTYEQYF.

This rearrangement joins TRBV2 to TRBJ2-3, with D perhaps matching TRBD2 (7 bases). Trimming took 4 bases from V and 2 from J, leaving 28 bases between them. Germline V gene sequence: CDR1 SNHLY, CDR2 FYNNEI. This CDR3 comprises 20 residues. The CDR3 here is CASSAPGAGALVGDTDTQYF. The CDR3 nucleotides read TGTGCCAGCAGTGCCCCGGGGGCGGGAGCCTTGGTGGGGGACACAGATACGCAGTATTTT.

This clone was observed a handful of times. This sequence joins TRBV2 and TRBJ2-7; 7 bases agree with TRBD1. The CDR3 spans 15 residues. V gave up 6 bases and J gave up 0 bases; unmatched junction bases: 8. In germline, CDR1 is SNHLY, CDR2 FYNNEI. This chain's CDR3 is CASRDRFTTSYEQYF. The CDR3 DNA is TGTGCCAGCAGGGACAGGTTTACCACCTCCTACGAGCAGTACTTC.

This chain connects TRBV28 to TRBJ2-1, with 14 bases aligning to TRBD2. This CDR3 has 15 residues. With 2 bases clipped from V and 6 bases from J, the junction kept 0 bases outside the gene matches. Germline loops: CDR1 MDHEN, CDR2 SYDVKM. CDR3 sequence reads: CASSLGTSGSNEQFF. The CDR3 DNA follows: TGTGCCAGCAGTTTAGGGACTAGCGGGAGCAATGAGCAGTTCTTC.

V is TRBV29-1 and J is TRBJ2-5, with D hard to call. Germline loops: CDR1 SQVTM, CDR2 ANQGSEA. V lost 5 bases and J 4 bases, leaving 14 bases between the germline ends. This CDR3 comprises 13 residues. Here the CDR3 reads CSVRRGVGETQYF. The CDR3 nucleotides read TGCAGCGTTCGCCGAGGAGTAGGAGAGACCCAGTACTTC.

This clone was recorded a few times. The V call is TRBV7-2, the J call TRBJ1-2; 7 nucleotides line up with TRBD1. There are 14 residues in the CDR3. The germline V gene encodes CDR1 SGHTA and CDR2 FQGNSA. Trimming cost V 5 bases and J 7 bases; bases outside gene matches: 10. The CDR3 DNA reads TGTGCCAGCAGCACCGGGAGGGGGCGCGGTGGCTACACCTTC. Protein sequence: CASSTGRGRGGYTF. Based on the CDR3 plus reference TRBV7-2 and TRBJ1-2, the full variable domain is GAGVSQSPSNKVTEKGKDVELRCDPISGHTALYWYRQSLGQGLEFLIYFQGNSAPDKSGLPSDRFSAERTGGSVSTLTIQRTQQEDSAVYLCASSTGRGRGGYTFGSGTRLTVV.

This clone appeared once. This chain uses TRBV10-3 with TRBJ2-2; TRBD1 aligns across 7 bases. Trimming at V came to 2 bases and at J to 6 bases, leaving 3 bases not matched to a gene. Per germline, CDR1 ENHRY and CDR2 SYGVKD. CDR3 length equals 14 residues. The CDR3 spells CAISENRGAGELFF. The CDR3 DNA follows: TGTGCCATCAGTGAGAACAGGGGAGCCGGGGAGCTGTTTTTT.

The CDR3 sequence: CASRLGQGNYGYTF. The CDR3 bases are TGTGCCAGTAGACTTGGACAGGGTAACTATGGCTACACCTTC. The chain recombines TRBV19 with TRBJ1-2; 8 bases fit TRBD1. The CDR3 is 14 residues long. The V gene's germline CDR1 is LNHDA and CDR2 SQIVND (reference sequence). V dropped 6 bases and J dropped 1; count of bases not matched to a gene: 4.

This clone was seen once. The chain employs TRBV9 and TRBJ1-5; 7 positions match TRBD1. With V trimmed by 0 bases and J by 8 bases, 8 bases remained unmatched. CDR1 and CDR2 from the germline V gene are SGDLS and YYNGEE. The CDR3 runs 15 residues. CDR3 DNA sequence: TGTGCCAGCAGCGTAGAGATTGACAGGGTTAAGCCCCAGCATTTT. It specifies CASSVEIDRVKPQHF.

The genes are TRBV5-1 and TRBJ2-5; 8 bases line up with TRBD2. The trim removed 0 bases at V and 5 bases at J, leaving 6 bases unmatched. The CDR3 extends over 15 amino acids. In germline, CDR1 is SGHRS, CDR2 YFSETQ. The CDR3 nucleotides are TGCGCCAGCAGCTTGGCGGCGGGAGGAGGGGAGACCCAGTACTTC. Its protein product is CASSLAAGGGETQYF. Variable domain in full (rest from reference TRBV5-1 and TRBJ2-5): KAGVTQTPRYLIKTRGQQVTLSCSPISGHRSVSWYQQTPGQGLQFLFEYFSETQRNKGNFPGRFSGRQFSNSRSEMNVSTLELGDSALYLCASSLAAGGGETQYFGPGTRLLVL.

This clone was counted at least ten times. The rearrangement uses TRBV27 and TRBJ1-1, with D possibly matching TRBD1 (5 bases). Germline assignment: CDR1 MNHEY and CDR2 SMNVEV (reference sequence). Trimming took 0 bases from V and 1 from J, leaving 15 bases between them. This CDR3 comprises 17 residues. CDR3 in amino acids: CASSLSPGMTSNTEAFF. CDR3 sequence (DNA): TGTGCCAGCAGTTTATCTCCAGGGATGACCTCGAACACTGAAGCTTTCTTT.

This clone was seen repeatedly, ten times or more. This chain links TRBV7-2 with TRBJ2-3; tentatively, D is TRBD2 (6 bases). CDR3 length: 15 amino acids. V lost 3 bases to trimming and J lost 0 bases, with 10 bases between them. Germline assignment: CDR1 SGHTA and CDR2 FQGNSA. CDR3 bases: TGTGCCAGCAGCTTGGCGAGCGGGAGCACAGATACGCAGTATTTT. Residues: CASSLASGSTDTQYF.